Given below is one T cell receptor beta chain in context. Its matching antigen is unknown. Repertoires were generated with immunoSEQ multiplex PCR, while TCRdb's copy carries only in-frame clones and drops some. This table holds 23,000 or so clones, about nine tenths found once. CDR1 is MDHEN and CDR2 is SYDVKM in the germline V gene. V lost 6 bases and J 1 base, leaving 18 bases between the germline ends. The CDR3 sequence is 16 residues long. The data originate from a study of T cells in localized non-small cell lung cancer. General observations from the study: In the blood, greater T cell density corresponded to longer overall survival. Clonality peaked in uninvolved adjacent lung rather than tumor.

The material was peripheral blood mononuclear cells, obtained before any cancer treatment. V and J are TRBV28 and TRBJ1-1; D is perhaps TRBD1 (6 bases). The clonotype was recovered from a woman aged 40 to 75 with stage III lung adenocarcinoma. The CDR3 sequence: CASRPPGGRGNTEAFF. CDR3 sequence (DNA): TGTGCCAGCAGGCCACCCGGGGGGCGAGGGAACACTGAAGCTTTCTTT. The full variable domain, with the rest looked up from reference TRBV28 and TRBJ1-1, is DVKVTQSSRYLVKRTGEKVFLECVQDMDHENMFWYRQDPGLGLRLIYFSYDVKMKEKGDIPEGYSVSREKKERFSLILESASTNQTSMYLCASRPPGGRGNTEAFFGQGTRLTVV.